The 5 T cell receptor beta chains below all came from one sample that was sequenced in a study of PD-L1 blockade in urothelial cancer. Data came from immunoSEQ multiplex PCR; TCRdb stores just in-frame clones and leaves some out. The sample yields roughly 91,000 clones, 85% to 90% seen once. Time point denoted: pretreatment peripheral blood. The source material was PBMCs, sampled around atezolizumab (anti-PD-L1) treatment. These receptor sequences come from a man in his sixties with urothelial cancer.

The DNA for the CDR3 is TGTGCCAGCAGTTACGGAGCGGAGCTCTACGAGCAGTACTTC. As protein: CASSYGAELYEQYF. This chain joins TRBV6-5 and TRBJ2-7; a weak D match, TRBD2 (5 bases). This CDR3 is 14 amino acids long. CDR1 and CDR2 (germline): MNHEY, SVGAGI. Between the trimmed V and J ends, which lost 2 bases and 3 bases, there was a span of 11 bases.

The CDR3 protein is CASRTRTDQETQYF. DNA of the CDR3: TGTGCCAGTAGGACAAGGACAGATCAAGAGACCCAGTACTTC. The chain links TRBV19 to TRBJ2-5, with D perhaps TRBD1 (6 bases). This CDR3 has 14 residues. CDR1 and CDR2 from the germline V gene are LNHDA and SQIVND (reference sequence). The V and J ends lost 6 bases and 2 bases respectively, with 13 bases between them.

The V and J genes are TRBV10-2 and TRBJ1-2; a possible D gene is TRBD1 (5 bases). The CDR3 sequence is 14 residues long. Trimming stripped 4 bases from V and 7 bases from J, with 16 bases between. Germline V CDR1 and CDR2: WSHSY, SAAADI. CDR3 region: CASSVMGLGSGYTF. CDR3 coding DNA: TGCGCCAGCAGTGTCATGGGGCTTGGAAGTGGCTACACCTTC.

The DNA of the CDR3 is TGCAGCGTTGTCTGGGCGTATAGCAATCAGCCCCAGCATTTT. Protein product: CSVVWAYSNQPQHF. The chain combines TRBV29-1 with TRBJ1-5, with D hard to call. V was pared by 4 bases and J by 0 bases, with 10 bases between. The germline V gene has CDR1 SQVTM and CDR2 ANQGSEA. This CDR3 comprises 14 residues.

V gene TRBV29-1 combines with J gene TRBJ2-1, with D perhaps TRBD1 (6 bases). The CDR3 is 14 amino acids. Trimming pared 4 bases from V and 8 bases from J, leaving 18 bases between. In germline, CDR1 is SQVTM, CDR2 ANQGSEA. CDR3 DNA sequence: TGCAGCGTTGTGGGGGACAAAGACCTCTATGAGCAGTTCTTC. It is translated as CSVVGDKDLYEQFF.